The 4 T cell receptor beta chains in this list originate from one sample, sequenced in a study of cytomegalovirus exposure and HLA in healthy donors. The PCR contained 60 Vbeta and 13 Jbeta primers. The repertoire was sequenced with immunoSEQ multiplex PCR; TCRdb's copy has only in-frame clones and lacks some. The table has fewer than 200,000 clones, roughly 80% seen once. Input material: PBMCs. These receptors came from a woman in her late teens or twenties in good health and CMV-seronegative.

The V and J genes are TRBV4-2 and TRBJ2-2, with D unresolved. CDR3 length: 17 amino acids. Trimming pared 0 bases from V and 4 bases from J, leaving 15 bases between. Germline CDR1 and CDR2: LGHNA and YNFKEQ. The DNA of the CDR3 is TGTGCCAGCAGCCAAGATTTTCTTGGTGAGTCCACCGGGGAGCTGTTTTTT. This encodes CASSQDFLGESTGELFF.

The rearrangement uses TRBV19 and TRBJ1-3; D remains ambiguous. V gave up 6 bases and J gave up 8 bases, with 11 bases separating them. The CDR3 has 12 amino acids. CDR1 LNHDA and CDR2 SQIVND come from the germline V gene (reference sequence). The CDR3 loop reads CASSPRRDTIYF. DNA of the CDR3: TGTGCCAGTAGCCCGCGGAGGGACACCATATATTTT.

J is TRBJ2-2 and V is TRBV4-2; perhaps TRBD1 as D (5 bases). Trimming took 3 bases from V and 4 from J, leaving 9 bases between them. The CDR3 consists of 14 residues. CDR1 is LGHNA, CDR2 YNFKEQ, per germline. Here the CDR3 DNA reads TGTGCCAGCAGCCACAGGGTGGGCACCGGGGAGCTGTTTTTT. This translates into CASSHRVGTGELFF.

The V call is TRBV6-1, the J call TRBJ1-5; 7 nucleotides align to TRBD1. Germline CDR1 reads MNHNS; CDR2 reads SASEGT. The ends lost 4 bases at V and 0 bases at J; junction bases unmatched: 6. The CDR3 contains 16 residues. In DNA, the CDR3 is TGTGCCAGCAGTGCCGGGACAGCTTATAGCAATCAGCCCCAGCATTTT. It yields the protein CASSAGTAYSNQPQHF.